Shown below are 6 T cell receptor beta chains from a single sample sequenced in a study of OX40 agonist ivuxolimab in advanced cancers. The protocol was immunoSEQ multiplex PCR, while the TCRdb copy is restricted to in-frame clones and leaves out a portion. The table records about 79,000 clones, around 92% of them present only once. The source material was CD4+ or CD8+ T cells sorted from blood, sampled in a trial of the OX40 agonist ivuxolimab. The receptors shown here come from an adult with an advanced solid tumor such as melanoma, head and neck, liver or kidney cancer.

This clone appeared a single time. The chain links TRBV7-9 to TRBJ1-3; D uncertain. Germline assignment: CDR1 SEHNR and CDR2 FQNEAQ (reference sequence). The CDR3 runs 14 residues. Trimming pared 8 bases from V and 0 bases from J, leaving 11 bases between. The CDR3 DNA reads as TGTGCCAGCGAAGCATGGGTCTCTGGAAACACCATATATTTT. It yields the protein CASEAWVSGNTIYF.

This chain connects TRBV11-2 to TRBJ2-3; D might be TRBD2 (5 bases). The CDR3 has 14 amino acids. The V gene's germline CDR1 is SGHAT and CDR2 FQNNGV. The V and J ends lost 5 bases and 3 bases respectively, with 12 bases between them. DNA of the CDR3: TGTGCCAGCAGCGTTAGCGTTGTGACAGATACGCAGTATTTT. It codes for CASSVSVVTDTQYF.

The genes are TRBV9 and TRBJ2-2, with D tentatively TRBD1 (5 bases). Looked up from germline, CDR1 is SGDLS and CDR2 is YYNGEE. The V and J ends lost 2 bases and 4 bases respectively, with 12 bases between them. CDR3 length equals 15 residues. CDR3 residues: CASSVGHVSTGELFF. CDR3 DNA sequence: TGTGCCAGCAGCGTCGGACATGTGAGCACCGGGGAGCTGTTTTTT.

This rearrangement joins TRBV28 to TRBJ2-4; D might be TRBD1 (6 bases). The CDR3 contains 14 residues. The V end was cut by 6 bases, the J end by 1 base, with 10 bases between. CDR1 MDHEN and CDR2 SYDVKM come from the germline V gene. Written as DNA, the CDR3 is TGTGCCAGCAGGGGCCAGGGGGCCAAAAACATTCAGTACTTC. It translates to CASRGQGAKNIQYF.

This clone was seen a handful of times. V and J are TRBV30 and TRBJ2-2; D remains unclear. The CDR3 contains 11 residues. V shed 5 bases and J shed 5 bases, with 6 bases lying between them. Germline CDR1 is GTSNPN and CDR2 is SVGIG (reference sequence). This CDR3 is CAWWVTGELFF. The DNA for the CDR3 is TGTGCCTGGTGGGTTACCGGGGAGCTGTTTTTT. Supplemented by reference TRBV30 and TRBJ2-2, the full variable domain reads SQTIHQWPATLVQPVGSPLSLECTVEGTSNPNLYWYRQAAGRGLQLLFYSVGIGQISSEVPQNLSASRPQDRQFILSSKKLLLSDSGFYLCAWWVTGELFFGEGSRLTVL.

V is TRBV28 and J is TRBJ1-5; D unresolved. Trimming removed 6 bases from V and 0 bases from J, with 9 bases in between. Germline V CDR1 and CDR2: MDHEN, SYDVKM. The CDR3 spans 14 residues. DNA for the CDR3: TGTGCCAGCAGGGCAGGCACTAGCAATCAGCCCCAGCATTTT. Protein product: CASRAGTSNQPQHF.